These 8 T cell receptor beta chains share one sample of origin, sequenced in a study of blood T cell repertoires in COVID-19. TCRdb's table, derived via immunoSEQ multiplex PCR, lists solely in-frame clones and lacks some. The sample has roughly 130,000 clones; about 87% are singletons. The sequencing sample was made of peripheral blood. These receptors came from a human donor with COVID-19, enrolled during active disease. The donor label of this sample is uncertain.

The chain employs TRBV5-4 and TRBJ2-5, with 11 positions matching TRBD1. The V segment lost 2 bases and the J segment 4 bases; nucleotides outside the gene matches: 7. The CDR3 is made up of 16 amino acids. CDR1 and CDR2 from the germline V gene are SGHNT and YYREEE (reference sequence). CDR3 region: CASSFYIGTGGETQYF. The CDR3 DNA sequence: TGTGCCAGCAGCTTTTACATTGGGACAGGGGGAGAGACCCAGTACTTC.

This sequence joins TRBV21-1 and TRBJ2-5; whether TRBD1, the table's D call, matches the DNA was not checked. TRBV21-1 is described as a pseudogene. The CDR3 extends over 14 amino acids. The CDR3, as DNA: TGTGCCAGCAGCAAAGGGGGCCGTGAAGAGACCCAGTACTTC. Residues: CASSKGGREETQYF.

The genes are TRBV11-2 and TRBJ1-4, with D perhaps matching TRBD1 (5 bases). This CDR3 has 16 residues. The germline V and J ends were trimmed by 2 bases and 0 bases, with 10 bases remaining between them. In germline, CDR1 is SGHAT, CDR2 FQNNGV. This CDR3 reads CASSLFMTATNEKLFF. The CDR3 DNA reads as TGTGCCAGCAGCTTATTCATGACAGCAACTAATGAAAAACTGTTTTTT.

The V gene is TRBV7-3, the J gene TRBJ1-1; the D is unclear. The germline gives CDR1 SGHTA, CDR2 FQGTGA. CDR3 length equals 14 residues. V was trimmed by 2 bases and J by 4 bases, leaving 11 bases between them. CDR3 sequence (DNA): TGTGCCAGCAGCTTAGACGGGTCTCGCACTGAAGCTTTCTTT. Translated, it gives CASSLDGSRTEAFF.

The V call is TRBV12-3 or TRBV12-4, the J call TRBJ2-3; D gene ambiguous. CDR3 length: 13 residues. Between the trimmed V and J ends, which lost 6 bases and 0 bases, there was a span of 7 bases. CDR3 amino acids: CASSPTSTDTQYF. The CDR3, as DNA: TGTGCCAGCAGCCCCACTAGCACAGATACGCAGTATTTT.

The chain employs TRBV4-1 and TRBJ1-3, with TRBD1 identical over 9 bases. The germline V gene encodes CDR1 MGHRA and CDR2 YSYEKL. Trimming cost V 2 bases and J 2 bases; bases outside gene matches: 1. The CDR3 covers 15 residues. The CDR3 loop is CASSQRTGAGNTIYF. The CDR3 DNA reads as TGCGCCAGCAGCCAACGGACAGGGGCTGGAAACACCATATATTTT.

The CDR3 region has the DNA TGTGCCTGGGCCAGGGTAGCTGGAAACACCATATATTTT. Encoded protein: CAWARVAGNTIYF. The V gene is TRBV30, the J gene TRBJ1-3; D might be TRBD1 (5 bases). Germline V CDR1 and CDR2: GTSNPN, SVGIG (reference sequence). The CDR3 runs to 13 residues. V was pared by 5 bases and J by 2 bases, with 10 bases between.

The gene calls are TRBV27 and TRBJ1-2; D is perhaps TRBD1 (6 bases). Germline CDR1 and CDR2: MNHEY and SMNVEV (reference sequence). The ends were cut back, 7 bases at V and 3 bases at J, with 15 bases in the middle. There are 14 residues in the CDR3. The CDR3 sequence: CASMGQGRYYGYTF. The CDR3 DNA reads TGTGCCAGCATGGGGCAGGGGCGATACTATGGCTACACCTTC.